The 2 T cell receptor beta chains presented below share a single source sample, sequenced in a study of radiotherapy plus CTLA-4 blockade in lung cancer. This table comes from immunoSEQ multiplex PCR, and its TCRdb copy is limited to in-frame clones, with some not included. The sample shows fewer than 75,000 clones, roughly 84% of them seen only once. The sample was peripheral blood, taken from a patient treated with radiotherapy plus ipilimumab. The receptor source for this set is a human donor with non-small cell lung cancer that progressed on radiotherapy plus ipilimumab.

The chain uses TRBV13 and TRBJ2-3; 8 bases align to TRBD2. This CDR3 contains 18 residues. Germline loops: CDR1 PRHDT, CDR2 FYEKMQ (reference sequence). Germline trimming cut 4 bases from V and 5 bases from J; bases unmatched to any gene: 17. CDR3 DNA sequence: TGTGCCAGCAGCTCCAGACCGTTGGGGGGACTAGTTGGAGATACGCAGTATTTT. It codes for CASSSRPLGGLVGDTQYF.

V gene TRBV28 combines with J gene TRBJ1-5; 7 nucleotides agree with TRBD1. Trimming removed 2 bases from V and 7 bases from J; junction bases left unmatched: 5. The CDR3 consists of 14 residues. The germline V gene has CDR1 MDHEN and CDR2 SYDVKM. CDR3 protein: CASSLLTGIQPQHF. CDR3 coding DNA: TGTGCCAGCAGTTTACTGACAGGGATCCAGCCCCAGCATTTT.